This TCR beta chain was identified during a study of blood T cell repertoires in COVID-19 (dated by TCRdb to between 2020 and 2021). As for the study more broadly: Samples covering the acute and convalescent phases of COVID-19 were provided by collaborators in the United States, Italy and Spain. The material from the prospective study consisted of cDNA or gDNA derived from T cells, B-cell-depleted T cells, or PBMCs. Subjects who had been exposed to COVID-19, were actively infected with it, or had recovered from it provided the deeply sampled blood TCRbeta repertoires that made up the dataset. A freely available public database, intended as a resource for researchers studying the immune response to SARS-CoV-2, is where the repertoires were released. The samples were drawn from the first 160 participants of the ongoing ImmuneRACE study and from 950 to 1,500 subjects provided by 6 global collaborators. Sample metadata almost always included a de-identified subject ID, COVID-19 status, age in years and sex. Where HLA class I and class II types were available, the types were taken from metadata supplied by the sample provider, not from assay-based typing.

TCRbeta CDR3 regions were amplified from genomic DNA using the immunoSEQ Assay, a bias-controlled multiplex PCR. Per the original workflow: Within the assay, amplification of reference gene primers was used to estimate how many nucleated cells each sample contained. To quantify the absolute abundance of each unique TCRbeta CDR3 rearrangement, sequence reads were collapsed and filtered. For each sample, productive Simpson clonality was calculated as the square root of Simpson's diversity index across productive rearrangements. TCRdb stores this immuneACCESS table with in-frame sequences only. Part of the clones is absent; in the studies checked, under half of the shortfall reflects unresolved V genes, and no reason is known for the rest. V and J calls and clone size are those listed in that table; D and trimming were worked out from the DNA. The sample table shows around 130,000 clones, and 82% are seen once. Clones ranked in the top ten supply 4% to 5.5% of the sample.

Via the germline V gene, CDR1 is SGHVS and CDR2 FQNEAQ. Reading from cysteine to phenylalanine, the CDR3 counts 13 amino acids. Just the 39-base CDR3 DNA is kept, in frame starting at base 1. Relative to germline, V is 3 bases shorter and J is 3 bases shorter, with 7 bases between their ends. The full study reports these points: How much clinical and demographic metadata was included differed by source and by participant, and the metadata was provided uncurated.

The collaborating institutions used their own protocols to collect whole blood in K2EDTA tubes. For TCRbeta analysis, collaborators shipped samples as frozen whole blood, isolated PBMCs, or DNA extracted from either of those sample types. Remarks on this clone: Its antigen is currently not known. No much larger clone exists at a distance of one base, and base qualities are not known.

This TCR came from a woman between 65 and 79 years old with acute or convalescent COVID-19. The chain couples TRBV7-8 to TRBJ2-3; the D gene cannot be named for sure. Material: peripheral blood. The sequenced DNA: TGTGCCAGCAGCTTTACAGCTACAGATACGCAGTATTTT. This encodes CASSFTATDTQYF.